Listed below are T cell receptor beta chains from one sample, sequenced in a study of shared clonotypes between healthy human individuals. The assay was immunoSEQ multiplex PCR, and TCRdb's table has in-frame clones only and misses some. The sample records 800,000 to 1,200,000 clones, about four fifths being singletons. Sequenced: memory CD4+ T cells from PBMCs. The receptors were gathered from a man between 18 and 29 years old in good health. Some clones in this sample may be carry-over from other donors' samples. Both conserved end residues are part of each CDR3. The D gene is left open where the match is weak. Rows give clone size only sometimes, using once, few, many, or a class for an expanded clone.

TRBJ1-4,TRBV5-8,-,-,TGTGCCAGCAGCTTCAGGGGCGGCACTAATGAAAAACTGTTTTTT,CASSFRGGTNEKLFF
TRBJ2-3,TRBV7-8,-,-,TGTGCCAGCAGTTTCCGAAGTGGACCCTCCACAGATACGCAGTATTTT,CASSFRSGPSTDTQYF
TRBJ1-1,TRBV18,-,-,TGTGCCAGCTCACCCCCCGGACAGACCACTGAAGCTTTCTTT,CASSPPGQTTEAFF
TRBJ2-7,TRBV5-5,-,-,TGTGCCAGCAGCTTTCAAGGGCTTCCCTTCTACGAGCAGTACTTC,CASSFQGLPFYEQYF
TRBJ2-3,TRBV5-1,-,-,TGCGCCAGCAGCTTTACAGCAGATACGCAGTATTTT,CASSFTADTQYF
TRBJ1-1,TRBV6-5,-,few,TGTGCCAGCAGCCCACCGGGGGCCGAAGCTTTCTTT,CASSPPGAEAFF
TRBJ2-3,TRBV28,-,-,TGTGCCAGCGGGGGCAGCACAGATACGCAGTATTTT,CASGGSTDTQYF
TRBJ2-7,TRBV30,-,-,TGTGCCTGGGGTCTGGGGGGAAGGTCCTACGAGCAGTACTTC,CAWGLGGRSYEQYF
TRBJ2-2,TRBV6-1,TRBD1,-,TGTGCCAGCAGCGGACAGGGGGGAGTGACCGGGGAGCTGTTTTTT,CASSGQGGVTGELFF
TRBJ2-2,TRBV28,-,-,TGTGCCAGCATGGGTATCGGGGAGCTGTTTTTT,CASMGIGELFF
TRBJ1-4,TRBV30,-,-,TGTGCCAGTCAAAAAAGAGCAGGGAATGAAAAACTGTTTTTT,CASQKRAGNEKLFF
TRBJ2-3,TRBV30,TRBD2,-,TGTGCCTGGAGTGGGTCTAGCGGGAGCTTAGATACGCAGTATTTT,CAWSGSSGSLDTQYF